Listed below are T cell receptor beta chains from one sample, sequenced in a study of blood T cell repertoires in COVID-19. Repertoires were generated with immunoSEQ multiplex PCR, while TCRdb's copy carries only in-frame clones and drops some. The sample has over 200,000 clones; about four fifths are singletons. Sequencing used PBMCs or T cells enriched from blood (not recorded which). These receptors all come from a man aged 55 to 69 who had recovered from COVID-19. Each CDR3 is given with its conserved first and last residue. D genes are given only for firm matches. Part of the rows lack a size; the others show once, few, many or a class for expanded clones.

d_gene: NA
j_gene: TRBJ2-4
abundance: NA
v_gene: TRBV25-1
CDR3aa: CASSDQGDIAKNIQYF
CDR3nt: TGTGCCAGCAGTGATCAAGGGGATATAGCCAAAAACATTCAGTACTTC

d_gene: TRBD1
j_gene: TRBJ2-2
abundance: NA
v_gene: TRBV3-1/TRBV3-2
CDR3aa: CASSLRGQWNTGELFF
CDR3nt: TGTGCCAGCAGCCTCAGGGGGCAATGGAACACCGGGGAGCTGTTTTTT

d_gene: NA
j_gene: TRBJ1-4
abundance: NA
v_gene: TRBV6-5
CDR3aa: CASRGAATNEKLFF
CDR3nt: TGTGCCAGCAGAGGGGCAGCAACTAATGAAAAACTGTTTTTT

d_gene: NA
j_gene: TRBJ2-7
abundance: NA
v_gene: TRBV18
CDR3aa: CASSPNTGVGSEQYF
CDR3nt: TGTGCCAGCTCACCAAATACGGGGGTTGGAAGCGAGCAGTACTTC

d_gene: TRBD1
j_gene: TRBJ2-1
abundance: NA
v_gene: TRBV5-6
CDR3aa: CASSYRDRPFNEQFF
CDR3nt: TGTGCCAGCAGCTACCGGGACAGGCCTTTCAATGAGCAGTTCTTC

d_gene: TRBD1
j_gene: TRBJ2-7
abundance: few
v_gene: TRBV7-6
CDR3aa: CASSLLQGPSYEQYF
CDR3nt: TGTGCCAGCAGCTTATTACAGGGGCCCTCCTACGAGCAGTACTTC

d_gene: TRBD1
j_gene: TRBJ1-1
abundance: NA
v_gene: TRBV3-1/TRBV3-2
CDR3aa: CASSPNRGNTEAFF
CDR3nt: TGTGCCAGCAGCCCGAACAGGGGGAACACTGAAGCTTTCTTT

d_gene: NA
j_gene: TRBJ2-6
abundance: NA
v_gene: TRBV5-1
CDR3aa: CASNSPFSGANVLTF
CDR3nt: TGCGCCAGCAATAGCCCCTTCTCTGGGGCCAACGTCCTGACTTTC

d_gene: TRBD1
j_gene: TRBJ2-7
abundance: NA
v_gene: TRBV7-8
CDR3aa: CASSLDRTGPYEQYF
CDR3nt: TGTGCCAGCAGCTTAGACCGGACAGGGCCTTACGAGCAGTACTTC

d_gene: NA
j_gene: TRBJ1-5
abundance: NA
v_gene: TRBV4-3
CDR3aa: CASSQDRNQPQHF
CDR3nt: TGCGCCAGCAGCCAAGACCGGAATCAGCCCCAGCATTTT

d_gene: TRBD1
j_gene: TRBJ1-2
abundance: NA
v_gene: TRBV2
CDR3aa: CASRGDSLAGYTF
CDR3nt: TGTGCCAGCAGGGGGGACAGCCTGGCTGGCTACACCTTC

d_gene: NA
j_gene: TRBJ1-5
abundance: NA
v_gene: TRBV5-3
CDR3aa: CARSKTNSNQPQHF
CDR3nt: TGTGCCAGAAGCAAGACAAATAGCAATCAGCCCCAGCATTTT

d_gene: NA
j_gene: TRBJ1-2
abundance: NA
v_gene: TRBV19
CDR3aa: CASSILPPRVGYGYTF
CDR3nt: TGTGCCAGTAGTATCTTACCTCCCAGGGTGGGCTATGGCTACACCTTC

d_gene: NA
j_gene: TRBJ2-1
abundance: NA
v_gene: TRBV2
CDR3aa: CASRIQGRRTNEQFF
CDR3nt: TGTGCCAGCAGAATACAGGGTCGTCGGACGAATGAGCAGTTCTTC

d_gene: TRBD1
j_gene: TRBJ2-6
abundance: NA
v_gene: TRBV6-2/TRBV6-3
CDR3aa: CASSYPPRDSPYGANVLTF
CDR3nt: TGTGCCAGCAGTTACCCGCCAAGGGACAGTCCTTATGGGGCCAACGTCCTGACTTTC

d_gene: NA
j_gene: TRBJ1-3
abundance: NA
v_gene: TRBV11-3
CDR3aa: CASSLDMISGNTIYF
CDR3nt: TGTGCCAGCAGCTTGGACATGATCTCTGGAAACACCATATATTTT

d_gene: TRBD2
j_gene: TRBJ2-3
abundance: NA
v_gene: TRBV5-1
CDR3aa: CASSLMGGGTTDTQYF
CDR3nt: TGCGCCAGCAGCTTGATGGGCGGGGGGACGACAGATACGCAGTATTTT

d_gene: TRBD1
j_gene: TRBJ1-5
abundance: NA
v_gene: TRBV6-2/TRBV6-3
CDR3aa: CASSRQGEQPQHF
CDR3nt: TGTGCCAGCAGTCGACAGGGGGAGCAGCCCCAGCATTTT

d_gene: TRBD2
j_gene: TRBJ2-5
abundance: NA
v_gene: TRBV4-2
CDR3aa: CASSQDVTSEEGETQYF
CDR3nt: TGTGCCAGCAGCCAAGATGTAACTAGCGAGGAGGGGGAGACCCAGTACTTC

d_gene: NA
j_gene: TRBJ1-2
abundance: NA
v_gene: TRBV10-3
CDR3aa: CAISVDNNYGYTF
CDR3nt: TGTGCCATCAGTGTGGACAATAACTATGGCTACACCTTC

d_gene: NA
j_gene: TRBJ1-3
abundance: NA
v_gene: TRBV15
CDR3aa: CATSRFSSYSGNTIYF
CDR3nt: TGTGCCACCAGCAGATTTTCCTCGTACTCTGGAAACACCATATATTTT

d_gene: TRBD1
j_gene: TRBJ1-5
abundance: NA
v_gene: TRBV5-6
CDR3aa: CASSVTGTGGLKPQHF
CDR3nt: TGTGCCAGCAGCGTTACCGGGACAGGGGGATTGAAGCCCCAGCATTTT